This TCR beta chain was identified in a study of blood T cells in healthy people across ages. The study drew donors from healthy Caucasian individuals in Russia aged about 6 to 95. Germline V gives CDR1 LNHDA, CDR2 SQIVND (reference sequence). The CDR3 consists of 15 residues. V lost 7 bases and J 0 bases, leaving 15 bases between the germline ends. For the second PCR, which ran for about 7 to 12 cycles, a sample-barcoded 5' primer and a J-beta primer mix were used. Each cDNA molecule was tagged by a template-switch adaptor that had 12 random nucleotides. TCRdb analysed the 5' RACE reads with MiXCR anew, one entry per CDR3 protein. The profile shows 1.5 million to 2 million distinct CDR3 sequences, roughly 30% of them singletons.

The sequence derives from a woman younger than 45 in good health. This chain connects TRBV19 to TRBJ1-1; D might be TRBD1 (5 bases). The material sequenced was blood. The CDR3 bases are TGTGCCAGTACAACTTGGGGAGGGGTGAACACTGAAGCTTTCTTT. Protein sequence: CASTTWGGVNTEAFF.